Shown below are 16 T cell receptor beta chains from a single sample sequenced in a study of Tregs in tolerant kidney transplant recipients. Sequencing used immunoSEQ multiplex PCR; TCRdb keeps in-frame clones, though not all of them. Here the sample table reports roughly 48,000 clones. This sample comprised CD4+ T cells from blood, obtained before the transplant. The receptors stem from a human donor who received a combined kidney and bone marrow transplant.

Notes on this clone: The read finishes 3 residues shy of the CDR3 end, and the germline J gene is used to complete it. The V gene is TRBV19, the J gene TRBJ2-1; 10 nucleotides line up with TRBD2. Germline V gene lookup returns CDR1 LNHDA and CDR2 SQIVND (reference sequence). Trimming at V came to 2 bases and at J to 7 bases, leaving 11 bases not matched to a gene. The CDR3 runs to 17 residues. CDR3 DNA (partial): TGTGCCAGTAGTATATCGGTTTGGGCTAGCGGGAGTAATGAG. The encoded protein is CASSISVWASGSNE. The full CDR3 is CASSISVWASGSNEQFF.

Comment on this clone: With the read ending 3 residues before the CDR3 end, the germline J gene is used to fill in that end. The J gene is TRBJ2-7, the V gene TRBV5-1, with TRBD1 matching 10 bases. V lost 4 bases, J lost 1 base, and 2 bases stayed unmatched. Germline loops: CDR1 SGHRS, CDR2 YFSETQ. The CDR3 has 14 amino acids. This CDR3 reads CASSEGQGSYEQYF. The DNA read from the CDR3 is TGCGCCAGCAGCGAGGGACAGGGGTCCTACGAG.

Concerning this clone: The DNA ends 3 residues before the CDR3 does, and the rest of the CDR3 is filled in from the germline J gene. This sequence joins TRBV19 and TRBJ1-5; perhaps TRBD1 as D (5 bases). CDR3 size: 15 residues. Per the germline V gene, CDR1 is LNHDA and CDR2 is SQIVND (reference sequence). V was trimmed by 5 bases and J by 8 bases, leaving 19 bases between them. CDR3 amino acids: CASSLREGAMEPQHF. The covered CDR3 bases are TGTGCCAGTAGTCTTAGAGAAGGGGCGATGGAGCCC.

Notes on this clone: The read gets to within 3 residues of the CDR3 end, and the germline J gene fills in the rest. This chain joins TRBV5-1 and TRBJ2-1; 7 positions agree with TRBD2. Germline V gives CDR1 SGHRS, CDR2 YFSETQ. With 1 base clipped from V and 6 bases from J, the junction kept 1 base outside the gene matches. The length of the CDR3 is 13 residues. The CDR3 loop reads CASSLWGGNEQFF. The DNA read from the CDR3 is TGCGCCAGCAGCTTGTGGGGGGGCAATGAG.

Of note for this clone: With the read ending 3 residues before the CDR3 end, the germline J gene is used to fill in that end. The rearrangement uses TRBV7-2 and TRBJ2-3, with D perhaps TRBD2 (6 bases). CDR1 SGHTA and CDR2 FQGNSA come from the germline V gene. The V gene lost 5 bases and the J gene lost 3 bases, with 9 bases spanning the gap. The CDR3 is 13 residues long. The CDR3 loop is CASSPAGTDTQYF. The sequenced CDR3 bases are TGTGCCAGCAGCCCCGCGGGAACAGATACG.

As to this clone: The CDR3 is cut off 3 residues early in the read; its end comes from the germline J gene. V is TRBV7-3 and J is TRBJ2-7, with 8 bases that match TRBD1. This CDR3 comprises 14 residues. The V gene end was trimmed by 5 bases and the J gene end by 2 bases; junction bases not matched to a gene: 5. The germline V gene has CDR1 SGHTA and CDR2 FQGTGA. This CDR3 reads CASSPGTGPYEQYF. The DNA read from the CDR3 is TGTGCCAGCAGCCCCGGGACAGGACCCTACGAG. The full variable domain, rest sourced from reference TRBV7-3 and TRBJ2-7, is GAGVSQTPSNKVTEKGKYVELRCDPISGHTALYWYRQSLGQGPEFLIYFQGTGAADDSGLPNDRFFAVRPEGSVSTLKIQRTERGDSAVYLCASSPGTGPYEQYFGPGTRLTVT.

Points on this clone: With the read ending 3 residues before the CDR3 end, the germline J gene is used to fill in that end. This chain connects TRBV11-2 to TRBJ2-2, with no clear D. Germline V gives CDR1 SGHAT, CDR2 FQNNGV. With 5 bases removed from V and 6 bases from J, the gap between germline ends came to 16 bases. The CDR3 contains 15 residues. The CDR3 spells CASSPQLPGPGELFF. The sequenced part of the CDR3 DNA is TGTGCCAGCAGCCCTCAGCTACCAGGTCCCGGGGAG.

As regards this clone: The read terminates 3 residues ahead of where the CDR3 ends, so the germline J gene completes it. V and J are TRBV7-8 and TRBJ2-3; 9 bases match TRBD2. CDR1 and CDR2 from the germline V gene are SGHVS and FQNEAQ. V shed 5 bases, J shed 6 bases, and the junction held 9 bases outside the gene matches. The length of the CDR3 is 15 residues. CDR3 residues: CASSHSGSLSDTQYF. The sequenced CDR3 bases are TGTGCCAGCAGCCATAGCGGGAGTCTATCGGATACG.

Regarding this clone: The missing CDR3 end, 3 residues past where the read stops, is filled in from the germline J gene. The chain has TRBV20-1 and TRBJ2-3, with a possible D match to TRBD1 (6 bases). Trimming removed 3 bases at V and 4 bases at J, with 14 bases between. Germline V gives CDR1 DFQATT, CDR2 SNEGSKA (reference sequence). The CDR3 covers 14 residues. CDR3 DNA (partial): TGCAGTGCTAGGGGGGCTAGGGGCTCAGATACG. Translation: CSARGARGSDT. The entire CDR3 is CSARGARGSDTQYF.

A word on this clone: The CDR3 end falls 3 residues outside the read, so it is completed with the germline J gene. The chain carries TRBV6-2 or TRBV6-3 and TRBJ2-7; D might be TRBD2 (5 bases). Trimming stripped 4 bases from V and 6 bases from J, with 16 bases between. Germline V gives CDR1 MNHEY, CDR2 SVGEGT. The CDR3 is made up of 14 amino acids. The CDR3 is CASSFTLEPFEQYF. CDR3 DNA (partial): TGTGCCAGCAGTTTCACACTAGAGCCCTTCGAG.

A remark on this clone: The read gets to within 3 residues of the CDR3 end, and the germline J gene fills in the rest. This chain joins TRBV4-1 and TRBJ2-1; 8 bases are shared with TRBD2. The germline V gene has CDR1 MGHRA and CDR2 YSYEKL. CDR3 length equals 18 residues. The V segment lost 1 base and the J segment 0 bases; nucleotides outside the gene matches: 8. CDR3: CASSQGPSSGLSYNEQFF. The sequenced CDR3 bases are TGCGCCAGCAGCCAAGGGCCCTCTAGCGGGCTCTCCTACAATGAG.

Of note for this clone: The CDR3 end lies 3 residues beyond the end of the read and is filled in from the germline J gene. The gene calls are TRBV7-8 and TRBJ2-7; D is possibly TRBD1 (5 bases). Per the germline V gene, CDR1 is SGHVS and CDR2 is FQNEAQ. The CDR3 covers 13 residues. V gave up 3 bases and J gave up 3 bases, with 9 bases separating them. The CDR3 bases that were read are TGTGCCAGCAGCTTCGAGCAGGGCTACGAG. It specifies CASSFEQGYE. The complete CDR3 protein is CASSFEQGYEQYF. The whole variable domain, filled in from reference TRBV7-8 and TRBJ2-7, reads GAGVSQSPRYKVAKRGQDVALRCDPISGHVSLFWYQQALGQGPEFLTYFQNEAQLDKSGLPSDRFFAERPEGSVSTLKIQRTQQEDSAVYLCASSFEQGYEQYFGPGTRLTVT.

For this clone: The read comes to an end 3 residues before the CDR3 does, leaving the germline J gene to fill in the end. The chain is built from TRBV29-1 and TRBJ2-7; D remains unclear. V was clipped by 6 bases and J by 0 bases, with 12 bases between them. Germline V gene data show CDR1 as SQVTM and CDR2 as ANQGSEA. The CDR3 consists of 13 residues. The DNA read from the CDR3 is TGCAGCGTCGAGCCAATCGGCTCCTACGAG. It specifies CSVEPIGSYE. The entire CDR3 sequence reads CSVEPIGSYEQYF.

Points on this clone: The read stops 3 residues short of the end of the CDR3; the missing end is completed from the germline J gene. The V call is TRBV30, the J call TRBJ2-6; D gene uncertain. Germline CDR1 and CDR2: GTSNPN and SVGIG (reference sequence). This CDR3 is built from 13 residues. V was clipped by 5 bases and J by 2 bases, with 7 bases between them. CDR3 amino acids: CAWVYPGANVLTF. The CDR3 bases that were read are TGTGCCTGGGTTTATCCTGGGGCCAACGTC.

Concerning this clone itself: The read falls 3 residues short of the CDR3 end, and the missing part is taken from the germline J gene. This chain connects TRBV4-1 to TRBJ1-4; tentatively, D is TRBD1 (5 bases). The CDR3 contains 15 residues. Trimming removed 2 bases from V and 7 bases from J, with 14 bases in between. Germline V lookup: CDR1 MGHRA, CDR2 YSYEKL. Partial CDR3 DNA: TGCGCCAGCAGCCAATCCGGGGGGTACGTTGAAAAA. Translated: CASSQSGGYVEK. In full, the CDR3 is CASSQSGGYVEKLFF.

Note on this clone: The sequenced fragment ends 3 residues before the CDR3 boundary, so the rest is inferred from the germline J gene. This rearrangement joins TRBV29-1 to TRBJ2-1, with TRBD2 identical over 7 bases. CDR1 SQVTM and CDR2 ANQGSEA come from the germline V gene. The CDR3 totals 17 residues. J was trimmed by 8 bases and V by 7 bases; bases with no gene match: 23. The CDR3 sequence: CSALGRGTLGSGDEQFF. Partial CDR3 DNA: TGCAGCGCATTAGGTAGAGGGACCCTCGGGAGCGGGGATGAG.